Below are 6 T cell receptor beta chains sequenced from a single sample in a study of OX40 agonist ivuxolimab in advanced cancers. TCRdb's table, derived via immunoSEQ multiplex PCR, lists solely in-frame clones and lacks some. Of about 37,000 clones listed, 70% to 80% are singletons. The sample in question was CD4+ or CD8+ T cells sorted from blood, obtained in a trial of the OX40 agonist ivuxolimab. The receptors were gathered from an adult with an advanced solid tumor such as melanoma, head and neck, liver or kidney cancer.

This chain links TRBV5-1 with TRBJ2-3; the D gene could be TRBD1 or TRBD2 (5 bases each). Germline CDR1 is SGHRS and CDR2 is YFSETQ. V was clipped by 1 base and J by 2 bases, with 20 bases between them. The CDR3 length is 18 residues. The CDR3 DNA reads TGCGCCAGCAGCTTGCCTTCCGACAGAGGGCCAATCACAGATACGCAGTATTTT. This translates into CASSLPSDRGPITDTQYF.

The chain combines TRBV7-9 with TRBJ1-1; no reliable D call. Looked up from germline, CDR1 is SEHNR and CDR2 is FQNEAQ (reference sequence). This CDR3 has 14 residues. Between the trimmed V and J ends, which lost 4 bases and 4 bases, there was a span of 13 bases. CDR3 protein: CASSSDGGSTEAFF. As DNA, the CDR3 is TGTGCCAGCAGCTCGGACGGAGGGAGCACTGAAGCTTTCTTT. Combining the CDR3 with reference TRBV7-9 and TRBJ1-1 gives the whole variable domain DTGVSQNPRHKITKRGQNVTFRCDPISEHNRLYWYRQTLGQGPEFLTYFQNEAQLEKSRLLSDRFSAERPKGSFSTLEIQRTEQGDSAMYLCASSSDGGSTEAFFGQGTRLTVV.

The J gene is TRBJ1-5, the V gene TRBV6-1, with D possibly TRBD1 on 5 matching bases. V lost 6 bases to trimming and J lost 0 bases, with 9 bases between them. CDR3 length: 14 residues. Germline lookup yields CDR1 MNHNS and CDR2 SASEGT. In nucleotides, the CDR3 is TGTGCCAGCAGGGGCGGACATAGCAATCAGCCCCAGCATTTT. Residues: CASRGGHSNQPQHF.

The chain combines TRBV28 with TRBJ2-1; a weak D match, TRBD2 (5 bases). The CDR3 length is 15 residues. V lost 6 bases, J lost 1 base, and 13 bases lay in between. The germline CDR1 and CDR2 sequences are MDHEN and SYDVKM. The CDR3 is CASRSGFLSYNEQFF. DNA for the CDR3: TGTGCCAGCAGGAGCGGCTTTCTTTCCTACAATGAGCAGTTCTTC. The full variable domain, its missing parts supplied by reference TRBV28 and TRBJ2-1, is DVKVTQSSRYLVKRTGEKVFLECVQDMDHENMFWYRQDPGLGLRLIYFSYDVKMKEKGDIPEGYSVSREKKERFSLILESASTNQTSMYLCASRSGFLSYNEQFFGPGTRLTVL.

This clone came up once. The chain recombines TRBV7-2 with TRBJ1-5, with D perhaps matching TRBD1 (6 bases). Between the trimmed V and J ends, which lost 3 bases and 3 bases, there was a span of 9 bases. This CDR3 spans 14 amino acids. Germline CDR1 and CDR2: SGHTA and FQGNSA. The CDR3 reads CASSFRDNNQPQHF. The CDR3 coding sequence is TGTGCCAGCAGCTTCCGGGACAACAATCAGCCCCAGCATTTT.

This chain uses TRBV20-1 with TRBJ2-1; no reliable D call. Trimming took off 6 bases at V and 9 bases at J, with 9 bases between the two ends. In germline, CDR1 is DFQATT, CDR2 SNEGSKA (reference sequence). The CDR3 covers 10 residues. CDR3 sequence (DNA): TGCAGTGCCGGATATAGTGAGCAGTTCTTC. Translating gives CSAGYSEQFF.